This passage covers 18 T cell receptor beta chains from one sample sequenced in a study of T cell repertoires in cytomegalovirus infection. A single record per CDR3 protein comes from TCRdb applying MiXCR to the reads. The data show approximately 600,000 distinct CDR3 sequences, roughly 42% seen once. The antigens for these receptors are not known. The sample in question was cultured PBMCs, obtained from culture after CMV antigen stimulation. The receptors originated from a human donor in good health (CMV status not recorded). Some clones in this sample may be carry-over from other donors' samples.

The table lists this clonotype with a few counts. The gene calls are TRBV7-2 and TRBJ2-5; a weak D match, TRBD2 (6 bases). The CDR3 extends over 14 amino acids. Looked up from germline, CDR1 is SGHTA and CDR2 is FQGNSA. The V and J ends lost 2 bases and 5 bases respectively, with 12 bases between them. CDR3 sequence (DNA): TGTGCCAGCAGCTTACTGGAGGGGCGGGAGACCCAGTACTTC. It translates to CASSLLEGRETQYF.

The V and J genes are TRBV7-2 and TRBJ2-1; D is perhaps TRBD2 (6 bases). The CDR3 contains 15 residues. Germline values: CDR1 SGHTA, CDR2 FQGNSA. V shed 2 bases and J shed 5 bases, with 13 bases lying between them. The CDR3 nucleotides read TGTGCCAGCAGCTTAAGTCCTAGCGAACACAATGAGCAGTTCTTC. Amino acid sequence: CASSLSPSEHNEQFF.

The genes are TRBV12-3 or TRBV12-4 and TRBJ1-1, with D unresolved. V shed 6 bases and J shed 1 base, with 9 bases lying between them. This CDR3 contains 13 residues. The CDR3 nucleotides are TGTGCCAGCAGCTTTTCAGAGAACACTGAAGCTTTCTTT. It is translated as CASSFSENTEAFF.

There are a few counts of this clonotype. This rearrangement joins TRBV7-2 to TRBJ1-3; perhaps TRBD1 as D (6 bases). The CDR3 is 18 residues long. The V end lost 3 bases, the J end lost 1 base, and 19 bases lay between the germline ends. Germline CDR1 and CDR2: SGHTA and FQGNSA. CDR3 residues: CASSFDVRGKGSGNTIYF. DNA of the CDR3: TGTGCCAGCAGCTTTGATGTAAGGGGGAAAGGGTCTGGAAACACCATATATTTT.

The gene calls are TRBV6-6 and TRBJ1-6, with TRBD1 matching 8 bases. J gave up 6 bases and V 0 bases, and 1 base lay outside the gene matches. CDR3 length equals 15 residues. Per the germline V gene, CDR1 is MNHNY and CDR2 is SVGAGI (reference sequence). The CDR3 loop is CASSYSGQGNSPLHF. The CDR3 DNA sequence: TGTGCCAGCAGTTACTCAGGACAGGGTAATTCACCCCTCCACTTT.

The chain employs TRBV7-2 and TRBJ2-5; 12 bases line up with TRBD2. Losses at the gene ends were 5 bases for V and 2 bases for J; bases not matched to a gene: 9. The CDR3 contains 17 residues. Germline V CDR1 and CDR2: SGHTA, FQGNSA. CDR3 nucleotides: TGTGCCAGCAGCCCCGGACGGACTAGCGGGGCACAAGAGACCCAGTACTTC. This sequence encodes CASSPGRTSGAQETQYF.

The genes are TRBV20-1 and TRBJ1-1, with 7 positions matching TRBD1. CDR1 is DFQATT, CDR2 SNEGSKA, per germline (reference sequence). Trimming removed 3 bases from V and 7 bases from J; junction bases left unmatched: 11. CDR3 length: 14 residues. Written as DNA, the CDR3 is TGCAGTGCTAGCCTGGGCACAGGGGACGTTGAAGCTTTCTTT. Its translation is CSASLGTGDVEAFF.

The sample holds one count of this clonotype. The chain uses TRBV19 and TRBJ1-5; TRBD1 is a possible D gene (5 bases). CDR1 and CDR2 from the germline V gene are LNHDA and SQIVND (reference sequence). V lost 1 base, J lost 1 base, and 14 bases lay in between. The CDR3 is 17 residues long. The CDR3 DNA reads TGTGCCAGTAGTATAGGGACAAGTTTGAGAAGCAATCAGCCCCAGCATTTT. The encoded protein is CASSIGTSLRSNQPQHF.

The CDR3 loop reads CASSQGQGIETQYF. The CDR3 DNA reads TGTGCCAGCAGCCAAGGACAGGGGATCGAGACCCAGTACTTC. The chain couples TRBV4-2 to TRBJ2-5, with 8 nucleotides matching TRBD1. The junction had 3 bases not matched to a gene; V was cut back by 1 base and J by 5 bases. The CDR3 is made up of 14 amino acids. Looked up from germline, CDR1 is LGHNA and CDR2 is YNFKEQ.

The gene calls are TRBV12-3 or TRBV12-4 and TRBJ1-1; D unresolved. The CDR3 contains 14 residues. V was trimmed by 3 bases and J by 1 base, leaving 9 bases between them. CDR3 in amino acids: CASSFEGGNTEAFF. The CDR3 DNA sequence: TGTGCCAGCAGTTTCGAGGGTGGGAACACTGAAGCTTTCTTT.

This clonotype was counted a few times. Here the CDR3 DNA reads TGTGCCAGCAGCCAAGCAGCGGGGGGCCAGGTCCAGTACTTC. Its protein is CASSQAAGGQVQYF. The chain carries TRBV14 and TRBJ2-5; the match to TRBD2 covers 9 bases. The ends lost 1 base at V and 10 bases at J; junction bases unmatched: 7. Germline-derived CDR1 and CDR2 are SGHDN and FVKESK. The CDR3 spans 14 residues.

The rearrangement joins TRBV7-2 to TRBJ2-3; the D gene is possibly TRBD1 (6 bases). Germline V gives CDR1 SGHTA, CDR2 FQGNSA. Trimming stripped 1 base from V and 0 bases from J, with 20 bases between. This CDR3 region has 19 residues. The CDR3, as DNA: TGTGCCAGCAGCTTAGGTAGAGCAGGACAGTCTGCTAGCACAGATACGCAGTATTTT. Amino acids: CASSLGRAGQSASTDTQYF.

About this clonotype itself: Relative to the germline gene, one junction end is altered; a read error may explain this. As DNA, the CDR3 is TGTGCCAGCAGCCTCCCGACTAGCGGGGGATATAACACCGGGGAGCTGTTTTTT. Protein: CASSLPTSGGYNTGELFF. The rearrangement uses TRBV4-1 and TRBJ2-2, with TRBD2 matching 12 bases. The CDR3 totals 18 residues. Germline values: CDR1 MGHRA, CDR2 YSYEKL.

The chain links TRBV7-8 to TRBJ2-5, with D unclear. Trimming took 4 bases from V and 5 from J, leaving 8 bases between them. The CDR3 has 12 residues. Germline V gene lookup returns CDR1 SGHVS and CDR2 FQNEAQ. As DNA, the CDR3 is TGTGCCAGCAGCTCCGTCTTGGAGACCCAGTACTTC. Translating gives CASSSVLETQYF.

This chain links TRBV7-2 with TRBJ2-7; TRBD2 matches at 14 bases. CDR3 length equals 15 residues. From germline, CDR1 is SGHTA and CDR2 FQGNSA. Losses at the gene ends were 6 bases for V and 6 bases for J; bases not matched to a gene: 7. CDR3 nucleotides: TGTGCCAGCAGTTCCGGGACTAGCGGGAGAAGCGAGCAGTACTTC. Translating it yields CASSSGTSGRSEQYF.

DNA for the CDR3: TGTGCCAGCAGCCCCTCCGCAGGGGGCGGGGGGGAGGTTTTGAATGAGCAGTTCTTC. This gives the protein CASSPSAGGGGEVLNEQFF. This rearrangement joins TRBV6-8 to TRBJ2-1, with D maybe TRBD2 (9 bases). CDR3 length equals 19 residues. CDR1 MNHGY and CDR2 SAAAGT come from the germline V gene. V gave up 6 bases and J gave up 7 bases, with 31 bases separating them.

This clonotype appeared a single time. The rearrangement joins TRBV7-2 to TRBJ2-1; 9 bases map to TRBD1. V was pared by 1 base and J by 3 bases, with 10 bases of the junction left unmatched. The CDR3 runs to 18 residues. Germline V gene sequence: CDR1 SGHTA, CDR2 FQGNSA. CDR3 DNA: TGTGCCAGCAGCTTAGTAGGGGGGGGACAGGGTATCTACAATGAGCAGTTCTTC. Protein product: CASSLVGGGQGIYNEQFF.

V is TRBV6-1 and J is TRBJ2-2, with 11 bases fitting TRBD2. Germline V gene lookup returns CDR1 MNHNS and CDR2 SASEGT. The CDR3 contains 16 residues. V lost 6 bases to trimming and J lost 1 base; unmatched junction nucleotides: 4. CDR3 amino acids: CASSGTSGGNTGELFF. In DNA form, the CDR3 reads TGTGCCAGCAGCGGTACTAGCGGGGGGAACACCGGGGAGCTGTTTTTT.